This T cell receptor beta chain originates from a study of shared clonotypes between healthy human individuals. Germline V gene data show CDR1 as ENHRY and CDR2 as SYGVKD. This CDR3 is 13 amino acids long. V dropped 10 bases and J dropped 6; count of bases not matched to a gene: 10. Sequenced by immunoSEQ multiplex PCR; TCRdb stores in-frame clones only, minus some. The profile shows roughly 2.2 million clones, about nine tenths of them singletons. The donors were all Caucasian adults (living in Nashville, Tennessee). The rearrangement uses TRBV10-3 and TRBJ1-1; 8 bases map to TRBD1. This TCR was sampled from a young man in good health. Some clones in this sample may be carry-over from other donors' samples. Sequences were obtained from naive CD4+ T cells from PBMCs. Subset described: CD45RA+ positively selected. DNA for the CDR3: TGTGCCACCGGACAGGGCCCCGTGGCTGAAGCTTTCTTT. Encoded protein: CATGQGPVAEAFF.